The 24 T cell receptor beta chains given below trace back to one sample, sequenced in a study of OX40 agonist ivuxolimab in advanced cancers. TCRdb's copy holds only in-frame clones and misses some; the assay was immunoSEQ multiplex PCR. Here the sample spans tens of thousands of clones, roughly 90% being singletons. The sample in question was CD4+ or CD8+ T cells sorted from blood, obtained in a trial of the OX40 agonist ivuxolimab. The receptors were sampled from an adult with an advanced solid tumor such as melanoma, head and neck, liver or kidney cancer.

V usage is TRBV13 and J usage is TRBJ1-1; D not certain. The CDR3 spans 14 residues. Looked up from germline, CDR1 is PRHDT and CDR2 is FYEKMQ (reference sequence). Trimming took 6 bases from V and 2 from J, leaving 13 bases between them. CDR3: CASRFGVRNTEAFF. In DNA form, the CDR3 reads TGTGCCAGCAGGTTCGGGGTGAGAAACACTGAAGCTTTCTTT.

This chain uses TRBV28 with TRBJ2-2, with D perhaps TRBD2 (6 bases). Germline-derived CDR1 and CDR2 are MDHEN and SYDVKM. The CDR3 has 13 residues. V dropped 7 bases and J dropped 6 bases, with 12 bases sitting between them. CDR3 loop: CASKLGGAGELFF. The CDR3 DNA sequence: TGTGCCAGCAAGCTGGGGGGAGCCGGGGAGCTGTTTTTT.

CDR3 coding DNA: TGTGCCAGCAGTCCTTGGGGGCCCCATGACGAGCAGTACTTC. This codes for CASSPWGPHDEQYF. The chain has TRBV27 and TRBJ2-7; perhaps TRBD1 as D (6 bases). V lost 5 bases, J lost 5 bases, and 16 bases lay in between. The CDR3 runs to 14 residues. The germline V gene encodes CDR1 MNHEY and CDR2 SMNVEV (reference sequence).

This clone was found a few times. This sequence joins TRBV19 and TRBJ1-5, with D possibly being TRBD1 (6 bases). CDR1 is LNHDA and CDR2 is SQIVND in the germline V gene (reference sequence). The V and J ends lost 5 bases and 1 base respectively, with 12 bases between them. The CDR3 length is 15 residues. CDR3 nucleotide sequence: TGTGCCAGTAGTGTCCTCGGGGGCAGCAATCAGCCCCAGCATTTT. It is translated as CASSVLGGSNQPQHF.

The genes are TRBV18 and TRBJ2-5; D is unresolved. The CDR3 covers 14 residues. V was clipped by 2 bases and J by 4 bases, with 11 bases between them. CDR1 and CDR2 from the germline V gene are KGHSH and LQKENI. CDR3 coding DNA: TGTGCCAGCTCACCAACCGGGTTGGGAGAGACCCAGTACTTC. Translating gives CASSPTGLGETQYF.

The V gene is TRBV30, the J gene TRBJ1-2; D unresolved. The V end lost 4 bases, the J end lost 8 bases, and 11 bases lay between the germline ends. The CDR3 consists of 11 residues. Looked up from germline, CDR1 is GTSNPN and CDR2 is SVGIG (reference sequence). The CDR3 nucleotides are TGTGCCTGGATGGGAGGGCACGGCTACACCTTC. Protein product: CAWMGGHGYTF.

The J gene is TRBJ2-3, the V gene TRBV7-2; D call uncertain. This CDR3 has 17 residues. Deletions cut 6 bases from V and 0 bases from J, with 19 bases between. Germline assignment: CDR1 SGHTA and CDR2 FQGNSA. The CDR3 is CASRLTVRGYSTDTQYF. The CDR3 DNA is TGTGCCAGCAGACTTACAGTCCGTGGCTATAGCACAGATACGCAGTATTTT.

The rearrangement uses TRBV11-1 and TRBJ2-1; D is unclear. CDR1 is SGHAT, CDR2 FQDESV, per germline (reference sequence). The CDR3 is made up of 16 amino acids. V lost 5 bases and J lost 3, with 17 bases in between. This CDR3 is CASSLILGMHYNEQFF. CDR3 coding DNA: TGTGCCAGCAGCCTTATCTTGGGGATGCACTACAATGAGCAGTTCTTC. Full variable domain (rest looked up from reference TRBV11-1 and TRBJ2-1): EAEVAQSPRYKITEKSQAVAFWCDPISGHATLYWYRQILGQGPELLVQFQDESVVDDSQLPKDRFSAERLKGVDSTLKIQPAELGDSAMYLCASSLILGMHYNEQFFGPGTRLTVL.

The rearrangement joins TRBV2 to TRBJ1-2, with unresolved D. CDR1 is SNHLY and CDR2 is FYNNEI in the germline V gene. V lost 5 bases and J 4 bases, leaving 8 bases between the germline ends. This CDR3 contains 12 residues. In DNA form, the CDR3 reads TGTGCCAGCAGTTTTAGCGCCTATGGCTACACCTTC. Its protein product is CASSFSAYGYTF.

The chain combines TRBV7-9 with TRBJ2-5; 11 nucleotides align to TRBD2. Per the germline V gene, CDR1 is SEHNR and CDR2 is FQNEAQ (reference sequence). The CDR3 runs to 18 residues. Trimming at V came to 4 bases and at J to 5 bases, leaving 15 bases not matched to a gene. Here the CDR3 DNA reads TGTGCCAGCAGCTGGAAGGGGCTAGCGGGAGGCCGGGGGGAGACCCAGTACTTC. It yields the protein CASSWKGLAGGRGETQYF.

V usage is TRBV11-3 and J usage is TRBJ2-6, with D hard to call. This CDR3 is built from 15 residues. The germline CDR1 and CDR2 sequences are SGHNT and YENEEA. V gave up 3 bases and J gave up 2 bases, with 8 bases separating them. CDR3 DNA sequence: TGTGCCAGCAGCTTGGCCGACACTGGGGCCAACGTCCTGACTTTC. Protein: CASSLADTGANVLTF.

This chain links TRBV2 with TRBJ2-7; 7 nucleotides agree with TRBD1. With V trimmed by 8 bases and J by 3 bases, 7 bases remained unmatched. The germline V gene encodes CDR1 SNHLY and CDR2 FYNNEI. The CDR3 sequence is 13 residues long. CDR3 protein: CASCGQALYEQYF. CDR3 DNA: TGTGCCAGCTGCGGACAGGCCCTCTACGAGCAGTACTTC.

CDR3 nucleotide sequence: TGTGCCAGCAGCTTAACGGATAGCAATCAGCCCCAGCATTTT. This encodes CASSLTDSNQPQHF. The V gene is TRBV5-5, the J gene TRBJ1-5; D gene unclear. Deletions cut 2 bases from V and 0 bases from J, with 6 bases between. This CDR3 comprises 14 residues. Germline lookup yields CDR1 SGHKS and CDR2 YYEKEE (reference sequence).

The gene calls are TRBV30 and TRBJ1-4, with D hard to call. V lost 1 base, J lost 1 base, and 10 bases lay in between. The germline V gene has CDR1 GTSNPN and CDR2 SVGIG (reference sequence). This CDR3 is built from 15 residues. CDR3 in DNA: TGTGCCTGGAGTGAAGGGTTAGGAACTAATGAAAAACTGTTTTTT. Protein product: CAWSEGLGTNEKLFF.

The CDR3 sequence is CARETGEQYF. CDR3 coding DNA: TGTGCCAGGGAGACCGGCGAGCAGTACTTC. The gene calls are TRBV6-4 and TRBJ2-7; D gene uncertain. From germline, CDR1 is MRHNA and CDR2 SNTAGT. The CDR3 sequence is 10 residues long. V was pared by 9 bases and J by 6 bases, with 9 bases between.

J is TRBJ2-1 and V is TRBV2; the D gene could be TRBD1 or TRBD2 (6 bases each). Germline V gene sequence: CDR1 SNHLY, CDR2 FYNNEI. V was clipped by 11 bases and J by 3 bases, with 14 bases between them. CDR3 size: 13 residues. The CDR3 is CASGADIYNEQFF. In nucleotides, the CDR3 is TGTGCCTCGGGGGCAGACATCTACAATGAGCAGTTCTTC. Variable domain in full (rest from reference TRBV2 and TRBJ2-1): EPEVTQTPSHQVTQMGQEVILRCVPISNHLYFYWYRQILGQKVEFLVSFYNNEISEKSEIFDDQFSVERPDGSNFTLKIRSTKLEDSAMYFCASGADIYNEQFFGPGTRLTVL.

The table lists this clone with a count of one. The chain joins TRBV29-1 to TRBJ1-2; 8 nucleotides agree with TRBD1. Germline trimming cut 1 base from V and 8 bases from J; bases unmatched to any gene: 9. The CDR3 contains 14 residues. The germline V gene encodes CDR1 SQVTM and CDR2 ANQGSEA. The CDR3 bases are TGCAGCGTTGAAGGCCCCCAGGGGGCGCGGGGCTACACCTTC. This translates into CSVEGPQGARGYTF.

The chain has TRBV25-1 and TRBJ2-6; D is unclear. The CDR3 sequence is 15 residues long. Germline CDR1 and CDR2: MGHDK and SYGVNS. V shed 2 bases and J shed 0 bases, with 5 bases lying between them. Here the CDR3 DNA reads TGTGCCAGCAGTGAACAAGTCTCTGGGGCCAACGTCCTGACTTTC. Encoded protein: CASSEQVSGANVLTF.

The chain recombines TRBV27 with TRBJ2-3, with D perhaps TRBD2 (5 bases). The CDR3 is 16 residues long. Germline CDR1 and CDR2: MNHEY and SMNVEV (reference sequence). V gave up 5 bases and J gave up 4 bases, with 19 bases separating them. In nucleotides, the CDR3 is TGTGCCAGCAGTCCCAGCGGATGGCAAGTCGCAGATACGCAGTATTTT. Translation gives CASSPSGWQVADTQYF.

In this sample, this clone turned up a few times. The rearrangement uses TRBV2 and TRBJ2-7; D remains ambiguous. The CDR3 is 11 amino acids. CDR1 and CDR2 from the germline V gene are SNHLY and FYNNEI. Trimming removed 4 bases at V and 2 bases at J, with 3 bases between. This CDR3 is CASSVTYEQYF. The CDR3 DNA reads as TGTGCCAGCAGTGTTACCTACGAGCAGTACTTC.

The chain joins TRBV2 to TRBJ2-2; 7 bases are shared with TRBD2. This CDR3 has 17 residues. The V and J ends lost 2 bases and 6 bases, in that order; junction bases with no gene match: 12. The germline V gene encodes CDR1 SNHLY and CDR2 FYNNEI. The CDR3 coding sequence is TGTGCCAGCAGTGAAAGCGGGGCACAGCGGGGATCCGGGGAGCTGTTTTTT. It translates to CASSESGAQRGSGELFF.

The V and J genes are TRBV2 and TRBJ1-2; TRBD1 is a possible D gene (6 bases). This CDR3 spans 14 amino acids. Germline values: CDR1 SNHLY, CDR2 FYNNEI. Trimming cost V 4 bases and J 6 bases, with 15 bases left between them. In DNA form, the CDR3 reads TGTGCCAGCAGTGTTTACAGGGTTAATAATGGCTACACCTTC. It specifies CASSVYRVNNGYTF.

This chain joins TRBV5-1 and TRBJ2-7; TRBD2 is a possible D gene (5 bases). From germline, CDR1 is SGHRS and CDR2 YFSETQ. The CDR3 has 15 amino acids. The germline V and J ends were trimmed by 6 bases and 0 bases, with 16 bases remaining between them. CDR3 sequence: CASTLLPGSSYEQYF. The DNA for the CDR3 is TGCGCCAGCACCCTGCTTCCGGGAAGCTCCTACGAGCAGTACTTC.

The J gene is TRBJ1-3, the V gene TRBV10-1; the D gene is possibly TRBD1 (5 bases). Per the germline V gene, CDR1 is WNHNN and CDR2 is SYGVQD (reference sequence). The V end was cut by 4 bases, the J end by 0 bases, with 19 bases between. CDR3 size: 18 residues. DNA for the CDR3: TGCGCCAGCAGTGTGGACAACAGATCCGTTAACTCTGGAAACACCATATATTTT. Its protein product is CASSVDNRSVNSGNTIYF.